This TCR beta chain was sequenced during a study of blood T cells in healthy people across ages. Caucasian, healthy and from Russia, the donors were aged between about 6 and 100. With a J-beta primer mix and a sample-barcoded 5' primer, a second PCR ran 7 to 11 cycles. From the 5' RACE reads, TCRdb called clonotypes with MiXCR, one entry per CDR3 protein. The table has some 1.8 million distinct CDR3 sequences, about two fifths seen once; the top ten hold under 30%. V dropped 5 bases and J dropped 5 bases, with 13 bases sitting between them. The CDR3 totals 14 residues. Germline lookup yields CDR1 SGHTA and CDR2 FQGNSA.

The gene calls are TRBV7-2 and TRBJ2-1, with D possibly TRBD1 on 6 matching bases. This clonotype was sampled from a human donor in good health. Sequencing used blood. CDR3 bases: TGTGCCAGCAGCCCCGACAGGTTCGACAATGAGCAGTTCTTC. As protein: CASSPDRFDNEQFF.